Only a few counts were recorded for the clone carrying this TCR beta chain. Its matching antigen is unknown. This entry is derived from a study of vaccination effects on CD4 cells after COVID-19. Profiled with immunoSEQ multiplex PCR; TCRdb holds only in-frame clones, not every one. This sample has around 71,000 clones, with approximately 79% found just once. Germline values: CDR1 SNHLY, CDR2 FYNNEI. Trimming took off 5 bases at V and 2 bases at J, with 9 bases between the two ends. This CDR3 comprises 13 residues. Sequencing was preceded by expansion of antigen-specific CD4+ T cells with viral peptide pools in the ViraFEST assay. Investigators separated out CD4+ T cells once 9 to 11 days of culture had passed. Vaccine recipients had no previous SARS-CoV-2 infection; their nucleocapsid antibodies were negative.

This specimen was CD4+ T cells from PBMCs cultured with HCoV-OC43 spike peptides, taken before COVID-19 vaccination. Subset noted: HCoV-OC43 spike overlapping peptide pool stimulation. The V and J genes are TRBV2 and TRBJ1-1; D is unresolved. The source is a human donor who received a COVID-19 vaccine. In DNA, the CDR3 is TGTGCCAGCAGTCGGGTCTTCAACACTGAAGCTTTCTTT. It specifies CASSRVFNTEAFF.